These 29 T cell receptor beta chains were sequenced from one sample in a study of T cells in Graves' hyperthyroidism and ophthalmopathy (dated by TCRdb to between 2018 and 2020). The library was prepared using multiplex PCR. The listed sequencing device is Illumina HiSeq 2000. TCR beta CDR3 regions were amplified from RNA transcripts. The TCR CDR3 was subjected to a first round of RT-PCR using the HTBI primer set and the Qiagen OneStep RT-PCR kit. TCRdb reanalyzed the raw reads on its own, using fastp at Q25 for trimming and MiXCR for clone calling, and kept in-frame beta chains. CDR3 protein duplicates are merged, each entry listing the most common genes and DNA. Across this sample there are 450,000 to 650,000 distinct CDR3 sequences, with more than 13% seen only once. Clones ranked in the top ten supply approximately 6.4% of the sample. Source material: blood. All receptors come from a woman in her late teens or twenties with Graves' ophthalmopathy.

This clonotype has a handful of counts. The chain is built from TRBV19 and TRBJ2-3, with a tentative D call TRBD2 (6 bases). V was shortened by 8 bases and J by 0 bases, with 12 bases between the two germline ends. The germline V gene has CDR1 LNHDA and CDR2 SQIVND (reference sequence). The CDR3 runs 14 residues. The CDR3 bases are TGTGCCAGTGGAAGCGGGCCCAGCACAGATACGCAGTATTTT. Protein product: CASGSGPSTDTQYF.

This clonotype was seen only a few times. This chain links TRBV7-9 with TRBJ1-1; D ambiguous. Germline assignment: CDR1 SEHNR and CDR2 FQNEAQ (reference sequence). CDR3 size: 13 residues. V lost 1 base, J lost 5 bases, and 8 bases lay in between. The CDR3 here is CASSLEIVTEAFF. CDR3 in DNA: TGTGCCAGCAGCTTAGAAATTGTGACTGAAGCTTTCTTT.

At least ten counts were recorded for this clonotype. The J gene is TRBJ2-7, the V gene TRBV27; TRBD2 might be the D (5 bases). The CDR3 has 13 residues. Trimming shortened V by 5 bases and J by 0 bases, and 8 bases separated the two germline ends. Germline V gene data show CDR1 as MNHEY and CDR2 as SMNVEV (reference sequence). The CDR3 coding sequence is TGTGCCAGCAGTAGGAGGTTCTCCTACGAGCAGTACTTC. It yields the protein CASSRRFSYEQYF.

This clonotype was found many times. The chain links TRBV11-2 to TRBJ1-1, with D perhaps matching TRBD1 (6 bases). This CDR3 has 15 amino acids. Per the germline V gene, CDR1 is SGHAT and CDR2 is FQNNGV. Trimming took 2 bases from V and 1 from J, leaving 11 bases between them. The CDR3 bases are TGTGCCAGCAGCTTAATTGGGGGGCCGAACACTGAAGCTTTCTTT. It encodes CASSLIGGPNTEAFF.

The chain uses TRBV10-3 and TRBJ1-5, with D possibly being TRBD1 (6 bases). Trimming shortened V by 7 bases and J by 4 bases, and 14 bases separated the two germline ends. The CDR3 runs to 14 residues. From germline, CDR1 is ENHRY and CDR2 SYGVKD. In DNA, the CDR3 is TGTGCCATCAACCCAACAGGGCCGAATCAGCCCCAGCATTTT. Translation gives CAINPTGPNQPQHF.

This clonotype was picked up a small number of times. The J gene is TRBJ1-5, the V gene TRBV6-1, with 7 bases lining up with TRBD1. The CDR3 is 14 residues long. Trimming took 5 bases from V and 3 from J; bases not matched to a gene: 4. Germline CDR1 MNHNS, CDR2 SASEGT. CDR3: CASSQDRTNQPQHF. Written as DNA, the CDR3 is TGTGCCAGCAGTCAGGACAGGACCAATCAGCCCCAGCATTTT.

The rearrangement joins TRBV25-1 to TRBJ1-1; the D is unclear. The CDR3 spans 13 residues. Trimming cost V 5 bases and J 7 bases, with 14 bases left between them. Germline loops: CDR1 MGHDK, CDR2 SYGVNS. The CDR3 sequence: CASSFQTAFEAFF. DNA for the CDR3: TGTGCCAGCAGTTTCCAGACTGCCTTTGAAGCTTTCTTT.

This clonotype was picked up a small number of times. V and J are TRBV6-1 and TRBJ2-7; D is perhaps TRBD1 or TRBD2 (5 bases each). The CDR3 has 14 residues. Trimming cost V 6 bases and J 0 bases, with 12 bases left between them. Germline V gene data show CDR1 as MNHNS and CDR2 as SASEGT. In DNA form, the CDR3 reads TGTGCCAGCAGGGGACGTATTCTCTCCTACGAGCAGTACTTC. Amino acid sequence: CASRGRILSYEQYF.

This clonotype has at least ten counts. The chain carries TRBV28 and TRBJ2-3; no firm D call. The CDR3 runs 15 residues. Trimming stripped 8 bases from V and 3 bases from J, with 18 bases between. Germline V gene data show CDR1 as MDHEN and CDR2 as SYDVKM. The CDR3 DNA is TGTGCCAGCTCTTCCTTTCGAGTGAGGACAGATACGCAGTATTTT. This gives the protein CASSSFRVRTDTQYF.

A few counts support this clonotype. The chain combines TRBV2 with TRBJ2-2, with 8 bases aligning to TRBD1. The V and J ends lost 5 bases and 0 bases, in that order; junction bases with no gene match: 11. CDR1 and CDR2 (germline): SNHLY, FYNNEI. The CDR3 is 18 amino acids. The CDR3 region has the DNA TGTGCCAGCAGTACACAGAGAGGGACAGGCGCGAACACCGGGGAGCTGTTTTTT. This encodes CASSTQRGTGANTGELFF.

This clonotype was recorded at least ten times. The chain is built from TRBV28 and TRBJ2-7, with D unclear. V was clipped by 1 base and J by 3 bases, with 7 bases between them. CDR1 and CDR2 from the germline V gene are MDHEN and SYDVKM. The CDR3 totals 13 residues. The CDR3 here is CASSLFASYEQYF. Written as DNA, the CDR3 is TGTGCCAGCAGTTTATTCGCCAGCTACGAGCAGTACTTC.

This clonotype was counted a few times. The chain couples TRBV6-5 to TRBJ1-3; D ambiguous. Trimming cost V 4 bases and J 0 bases, with 10 bases left between them. The CDR3 covers 15 residues. The germline gives CDR1 MNHEY, CDR2 SVGAGI. The CDR3 region is CASSFELSSGNTIYF. The CDR3 bases are TGTGCCAGCAGTTTCGAGTTAAGCTCTGGAAACACCATATATTTT.

This clonotype was counted ten times or more. This sequence joins TRBV2 and TRBJ1-5, with D perhaps TRBD1 (5 bases). Germline CDR1 and CDR2: SNHLY and FYNNEI. The V gene lost 8 bases and the J gene lost 3 bases, with 14 bases spanning the gap. The CDR3 runs to 14 residues. This CDR3 reads CASWGTGLNQPQHF. CDR3 nucleotides: TGTGCCAGCTGGGGGACCGGCCTCAATCAGCCCCAGCATTTT. The whole variable domain, remainder taken from reference TRBV2 and TRBJ1-5, is EPEVTQTPSHQVTQMGQEVILRCVPISNHLYFYWYRQILGQKVEFLVSFYNNEISEKSEIFDDQFSVERPDGSNFTLKIRSTKLEDSAMYFCASWGTGLNQPQHFGDGTRLSIL.

This clonotype was counted ten times or more. V gene TRBV3-1 combines with J gene TRBJ2-7; 8 bases match TRBD1. The germline V gene has CDR1 LGHDT and CDR2 YNNKEL (reference sequence). The CDR3 consists of 14 residues. V lost 4 bases, J lost 5 bases, and 7 bases stayed unmatched. CDR3 sequence reads: CASSPRTGTHEQYF. CDR3 bases: TGTGCCAGCAGCCCCCGGACAGGGACCCACGAGCAGTACTTC.

This clonotype appeared many times. This chain uses TRBV5-5 with TRBJ2-3; no reliable D call. CDR3 length: 18 residues. Germline CDR1 and CDR2: SGHKS and YYEKEE (reference sequence). V lost 0 bases and J lost 2, with 19 bases in between. This CDR3 is CASSLVLSRPPPTDTQYF. DNA for the CDR3: TGTGCCAGCAGCTTGGTCCTCAGCCGTCCCCCACCCACAGATACGCAGTATTTT.

The rearrangement joins TRBV20-1 to TRBJ2-5, with TRBD1 matching 9 bases. CDR3 length equals 13 residues. Trimming cost V 2 bases and J 5 bases; bases outside gene matches: 3. Germline values: CDR1 DFQATT, CDR2 SNEGSKA (reference sequence). The CDR3 loop is CSARSTGGETQYF. In DNA, the CDR3 is TGCAGTGCTAGATCGACAGGGGGGGAGACCCAGTACTTC.

There are many counts of this clonotype. The chain has TRBV20-1 and TRBJ2-5; 7 bases are shared with TRBD2. J was trimmed by 0 bases and V by 6 bases; bases with no gene match: 7. The CDR3 has 14 amino acids. Germline lookup yields CDR1 DFQATT and CDR2 SNEGSKA (reference sequence). In DNA form, the CDR3 reads TGCAGTGCCGCCCCCGGGGGGTACCAAGAGACCCAGTACTTC. This sequence encodes CSAAPGGYQETQYF.

The genes are TRBV6-1 and TRBJ2-3, with 10 bases that match TRBD2. The germline gives CDR1 MNHNS, CDR2 SASEGT. The CDR3 has 13 amino acids. V shed 5 bases and J 6 bases; nucleotides not matched to a gene: 2. CDR3 residues: CASSSAGGDTQYF. The CDR3 DNA reads as TGTGCCAGCAGTTCAGCGGGAGGGGATACGCAGTATTTT.

Concerning this clonotype itself: A much larger clone differs by one base, so this may be a read error. This rearrangement joins TRBV12-3 or TRBV12-4 to TRBJ2-3, with a possible D match to TRBD2 (6 bases). This CDR3 has 14 amino acids. Trimming took off 2 bases at V and 8 bases at J, with 14 bases between the two ends. CDR3 amino acids: CASSLRTLGGTQYF. In nucleotides, the CDR3 is TGTGCCAGCAGTTTAAGGACCCTGGGGGGTACGCAGTATTTT.

This clonotype was seen many times. The chain employs TRBV28 and TRBJ2-5, with 7 bases identical to TRBD1. V shed 6 bases and J 5 bases; nucleotides not matched to a gene: 6. Germline V lookup: CDR1 MDHEN, CDR2 SYDVKM. The CDR3 contains 13 residues. CDR3 region: CASSQQGIETQYF. CDR3 in DNA: TGTGCCAGCAGCCAACAGGGGATCGAGACCCAGTACTTC.

This clonotype was detected many times. V usage is TRBV4-3 and J usage is TRBJ2-7; a weak D match, TRBD2 (6 bases). Germline V gene data show CDR1 as LGHNA and CDR2 as YSLEER. Between the trimmed V and J ends, which lost 0 bases and 0 bases, there was a span of 9 bases. This CDR3 comprises 15 residues. CDR3 sequence (DNA): TGCGCCAGCAGCCAAGATGAGGAGGGCTCCTACGAGCAGTACTTC. It specifies CASSQDEEGSYEQYF.

This clonotype was seen many times. The chain links TRBV3-1 to TRBJ2-1, with 7 bases that match TRBD2. Germline CDR1 reads LGHDT; CDR2 reads YNNKEL (reference sequence). The CDR3 extends over 15 amino acids. V was clipped by 1 base and J by 5 bases; unmatched bases: 5. The CDR3 spells CASSQVAGINNEQFF. The CDR3 DNA sequence: TGTGCCAGCAGCCAAGTAGCGGGTATAAACAATGAGCAGTTCTTC.

This clonotype was picked up a small number of times. V is TRBV7-8 and J is TRBJ2-1, with D unresolved. Trimming left V 1 base short and J 0 bases short, with 10 bases between. The CDR3 contains 16 residues. CDR1 and CDR2 from the germline V gene are SGHVS and FQNEAQ. CDR3 in DNA: TGTGCCAGCAGCTTAGACGGCTACAGCTCCTACAATGAGCAGTTCTTC. It translates to CASSLDGYSSYNEQFF.

This clonotype has a count of ten or more. The chain couples TRBV2 to TRBJ1-1, with D possibly matching TRBD1 (5 bases). The CDR3 totals 16 residues. CDR1 SNHLY and CDR2 FYNNEI come from the germline V gene. Deletions cut 0 bases from V and 0 bases from J, with 11 bases between. CDR3 sequence: CASSEALGQLNTEAFF. The CDR3 coding sequence is TGTGCCAGCAGTGAAGCGCTGGGGCAGCTGAACACTGAAGCTTTCTTT.

This clonotype was picked up many times. This chain links TRBV20-1 with TRBJ1-6; TRBD1 aligns across 7 bases. The germline V gene encodes CDR1 DFQATT and CDR2 SNEGSKA (reference sequence). The CDR3 length is 16 residues. V lost 2 bases, J lost 0 bases, and 4 bases stayed unmatched. This CDR3 reads CSARQQGSSYNSPLHF. The CDR3 coding sequence is TGCAGTGCTAGACAACAGGGGAGCTCCTATAATTCACCCCTCCACTTT.

The J gene is TRBJ1-1, the V gene TRBV11-3; possible D gene TRBD1, 5 bases. Trimming cost V 0 bases and J 5 bases, with 22 bases left between them. The germline V gene has CDR1 SGHNT and CDR2 YENEEA. The CDR3 contains 18 residues. CDR3 bases: TGTGCCAGCAGCTTAGAACCCCCTATGCAGGGCTGGCGAACTGAAGCTTTCTTT. This translates into CASSLEPPMQGWRTEAFF. The variable domain in full, with the rest retrieved from reference TRBV11-3 and TRBJ1-1, is EAGVVQSPRYKIIEKKQPVAFWCNPISGHNTLYWYLQNLGQGPELLIRYENEEAVDDSQLPKDRFSAERLKGVDSTLKIQPAELGDSAVYLCASSLEPPMQGWRTEAFFGQGTRLTVV.

This clonotype has only a few counts. The chain couples TRBV4-1 to TRBJ1-1, with D unclear. Germline-derived CDR1 and CDR2 are MGHRA and YSYEKL. The length of the CDR3 is 14 residues. V dropped 1 base and J dropped 0 bases, with 6 bases sitting between them. CDR3 bases: TGCGCCAGCAGCCAAGGCAACATGAACACTGAAGCTTTCTTT. Protein: CASSQGNMNTEAFF.

This chain joins TRBV6-6 and TRBJ1-4; a weak D match, TRBD1 (5 bases). This CDR3 has 14 residues. Germline V gene data show CDR1 as MNHNY and CDR2 as SVGAGI (reference sequence). Deletions cut 2 bases from V and 7 bases from J, with 11 bases between. CDR3 DNA: TGTGCCAGCAGTTACGGGGCCCATGTTGAAAAACTGTTTTTT. Its protein is CASSYGAHVEKLFF.

In this sample, this clonotype turned up many times. V gene TRBV7-9 combines with J gene TRBJ2-2; D gene uncertain. The CDR3 is 15 amino acids. V was trimmed by 2 bases and J by 5 bases, leaving 12 bases between them. The germline gives CDR1 SEHNR, CDR2 FQNEAQ (reference sequence). The CDR3 is CASSLLAGETGELFF. The CDR3 DNA reads TGTGCCAGCAGCTTATTGGCAGGCGAGACCGGGGAGCTGTTTTTT.